These 11 T cell receptor beta chains were all obtained from the same sample, sequenced in a study of shared clonotypes between healthy human individuals. Naive CD8 populations comprised CD45RO-negative cells positively selected for CCR7, excluding terminally differentiated effector memory CD45RA+ cells. The data were produced by immunoSEQ multiplex PCR, yet TCRdb's version contains in-frame clones alone and is incomplete. This table has almost 700,000 clones, around 90% appearing once. Sequencing was performed on naive CD8+ T cells sorted from blood. These receptor sequences come from a man aged 25-45 years in good health.

The rearrangement uses TRBV19 and TRBJ2-3; 8 nucleotides agree with TRBD2. V lost 5 bases, J lost 0 bases, and 4 bases stayed unmatched. The CDR3 totals 15 residues. Germline CDR1 is LNHDA and CDR2 is SQIVND (reference sequence). The CDR3 protein is CASSSTSGSTDTQYF. CDR3 sequence (DNA): TGTGCCAGTAGTTCAACTAGCGGTAGCACAGATACGCAGTATTTT.

As regards this clone: Different DNA sequences within this sample yield the same CDR3. J is TRBJ1-5 and V is TRBV27; TRBD1 matches at 7 bases. The CDR3 is made up of 14 amino acids. V lost 2 bases to trimming and J lost 2 bases; unmatched junction nucleotides: 0. CDR1 is MNHEY and CDR2 is SMNVEV in the germline V gene (reference sequence). The CDR3 reads CASSLGQGNQPQHF. Written as DNA, the CDR3 is TGTGCCAGCAGTTTAGGACAGGGCAATCAGCCCCAGCATTTT.

The gene calls are TRBV15 and TRBJ2-7; D tentatively fits TRBD1 or TRBD2 (5 bases each). The CDR3 extends over 15 amino acids. Germline CDR1 and CDR2: LNHNV and YYDKDF (reference sequence). Trimming removed 1 base at V and 2 bases at J, with 12 bases between. The CDR3 nucleotides read TGTGCCACCAGCAGAGGTGAGGGGACCACCTACGAGCAGTACTTC. Protein sequence: CATSRGEGTTYEQYF.

The V call is TRBV5-1, the J call TRBJ2-7, with D perhaps matching TRBD1 (5 bases). Germline V lookup: CDR1 SGHRS, CDR2 YFSETQ. The CDR3 extends over 12 amino acids. V was cut by 0 bases and J by 6 bases, with 7 bases left in between. The CDR3 loop reads CASSLDRSEQYF. For the CDR3, the DNA is TGCGCCAGCAGCTTGGACAGGAGCGAGCAGTACTTC.

The chain employs TRBV4-1 and TRBJ2-3; 14 bases align to TRBD2. CDR3 length equals 14 residues. The trim removed 6 bases at V and 7 bases at J, leaving 3 bases unmatched. Germline lookup yields CDR1 MGHRA and CDR2 YSYEKL. This CDR3 is CASRGLAGVNTQYF. The CDR3 DNA reads TGCGCCAGCAGGGGACTAGCGGGAGTAAATACGCAGTATTTT.

The V and J genes are TRBV7-9 and TRBJ1-4; D gene ambiguous. Deletions cut 5 bases from V and 5 bases from J, with 15 bases between. Germline V gives CDR1 SEHNR, CDR2 FQNEAQ (reference sequence). The CDR3 is 15 amino acids. The CDR3 sequence: CASSPPVLTNEKLFF. As DNA, the CDR3 is TGTGCCAGCAGCCCGCCGGTACTGACGAATGAAAAACTGTTTTTT.

The chain is built from TRBV11-2 and TRBJ2-5, with a weak D call TRBD1 (5 bases). Germline V gene lookup returns CDR1 SGHAT and CDR2 FQNNGV. Trimming left V 5 bases short and J 4 bases short, with 14 bases between. There are 14 residues in the CDR3. CDR3 nucleotides: TGTGCCAGCAGCAAGGGGATGTCAGTAGAGACCCAGTACTTC. It is translated as CASSKGMSVETQYF.

The chain is built from TRBV27 and TRBJ2-7, with D tentatively TRBD1 or TRBD2 (6 bases each). The length of the CDR3 is 15 residues. V dropped 4 bases and J dropped 2 bases, with 15 bases sitting between them. Germline V gene lookup returns CDR1 MNHEY and CDR2 SMNVEV (reference sequence). The CDR3 here is CASSSRFRGAYEQYF. CDR3 DNA sequence: TGTGCCAGCAGTTCCCGATTTAGGGGGGCCTACGAGCAGTACTTC.

The chain recombines TRBV25-1 with TRBJ2-6; D is ambiguous. Germline lookup yields CDR1 MGHDK and CDR2 SYGVNS. The germline V and J ends were trimmed by 1 base and 0 bases, with 4 bases remaining between them. The CDR3 totals 15 residues. CDR3: CASSESRSGANVLTF. DNA of the CDR3: TGTGCCAGCAGTGAATCGCGCTCTGGGGCCAACGTCCTGACTTTC. The full variable domain, in which reference TRBV25-1 and TRBJ2-6 provide the parts outside the CDR3, is EADIYQTPRYLVIGTGKKITLECSQTMGHDKMYWYQQDPGMELHLIHYSYGVNSTEKGDLSSESTVSRIRTEHFPLTLESARPSHTSQYLCASSESRSGANVLTFGAGSRLTVL.

This clone showed up just a few times. The chain employs TRBV19 and TRBJ1-1, with TRBD1 as a possible D gene (6 bases). Germline V gene lookup returns CDR1 LNHDA and CDR2 SQIVND (reference sequence). Trimming pared 5 bases from V and 10 bases from J, leaving 11 bases between. The CDR3 consists of 11 residues. CDR3 sequence reads: CASSLGQTAFF. In DNA form, the CDR3 reads TGTGCCAGTAGTCTAGGACAGACAGCTTTCTTT.

The chain is built from TRBV7-8 and TRBJ2-2; TRBD1 matches at 12 bases. The CDR3 consists of 17 residues. The V segment lost 5 bases and the J segment 6 bases; nucleotides outside the gene matches: 10. Germline V gene data show CDR1 as SGHVS and CDR2 as FQNEAQ. CDR3 DNA sequence: TGTGCCAGCAGCACGGGGAGGGACAGGGGGCGGCCCGGGGAGCTGTTTTTT. Protein sequence: CASSTGRDRGRPGELFF.